The T cell receptor (beta chain) described here comes from a study of T cell responses to AZD1222 COVID-19 vaccine. Libraries were prepared by immunoSEQ multiplex PCR; TCRdb keeps only in-frame clonotypes and omits some of them. The data show about 200,000 clones, with around 88% seen just once and over 6% held by the top ten. Germline CDR1 is SNHLY and CDR2 is FYNNEI. Trimming took off 6 bases at V and 2 bases at J, with 11 bases between the two ends. This CDR3 is built from 14 residues. To note about this clone: What it recognizes is unknown.

Whole-study findings and limits: Donors were largely white British and mainly female; clonal diversity was possibly underestimated.

The sequencing here drew on peripheral blood, taken on day 0 of AZD1222 vaccination. The receptor was derived from an adult in good health. This chain joins TRBV2 and TRBJ1-3, with a tentative D call TRBD1 (6 bases). CDR3 nucleotide sequence: TGTGCCAGCAGGCCTAGGGGGGCTGGAAACACCATATATTTT. Translating it yields CASRPRGAGNTIYF.